This TCR beta chain came from a study of CD8+CD57+ T cells in acquired aplastic anemia. Study-wide context: Yields of DNA that came from sorted CD4+ and CD8+ cells averaged roughly 3.3 ug. Regarding the study as a whole: Patients and healthy controls showed no significant CD8+ Simpson's diversity difference.

The template for TCR beta VDJ and CDR3 sequence profiling was genomic DNA. TCRdb re-derived calls from the reads in MiXCR, one entry per CDR3 protein. The sample carries fewer than 85,000 distinct CDR3 sequences, around 70% recorded once. The CDR3 is made up of 14 amino acids. Unmatched junction bases numbered 1, after V lost 5 bases and J lost 1 base. Germline CDR1 reads LNHDA; CDR2 reads SQIVND (reference sequence). CD8+CD57+ cell expansion had been shown by flow cytometry in patients chosen for sequencing. Each patient had severe acquired aplastic anemia. At the time of blood sampling, patients had not yet received any therapy. This clonotype was observed a single time. The antigen is not known.

The source is a human donor with aplastic anemia. V and J are TRBV19 and TRBJ1-2, with TRBD1 matching 10 bases. Sequencing was done on a sample of sorted CD4+, CD8+, or CD8+CD57+ T cells (not recorded which) from PBMCs. In nucleotides, the CDR3 is TGTGCCAGTAGTGGGACAGGGGTTAACTATGGCTACACCTTC. Protein sequence: CASSGTGVNYGYTF.